This TCR beta chain was documented in a study of blood T cells in healthy people across ages. On the study more broadly: Per two T cells, about one barcoded beta molecule was captured through template switching. Broader study findings: PBMCs went unsorted, and a conclusive naive versus antigen-experienced comparison was therefore prevented.

Next came a second PCR, run for about 6 to 11 cycles, which used a sample-barcoded 5' primer along with a J-beta primer mix. Every molecule of cDNA carried a tag from a template-switch adaptor with 12 random nucleotides. TCRdb re-derived calls from the 5' RACE reads in MiXCR, one entry per CDR3 protein. There are approximately 880,000 distinct CDR3 sequences in the sample; roughly 52% occur only once, and 13% lies in the top ten. Comments on this clonotype: The antigen remains unidentified.

This CDR3 has 14 amino acids. Germline CDR1 is SGHNT and CDR2 is YENEEA. J was trimmed by 5 bases and V by 2 bases; bases with no gene match: 3. The sequence derives from a man under 40 in good health. The chain joins TRBV11-3 to TRBJ2-1; 7 nucleotides align to TRBD1. Sequencing was carried out using blood. The CDR3 is CASSLRDSHNEQFF. The CDR3 DNA reads as TGTGCCAGCAGCTTACGGGACAGCCACAATGAGCAGTTCTTC. Full variable domain (missing parts from reference TRBV11-3 and TRBJ2-1): EAGVVQSPRYKIIEKKQPVAFWCNPISGHNTLYWYLQNLGQGPELLIRYENEEAVDDSQLPKDRFSAERLKGVDSTLKIQPAELGDSAVYLCASSLRDSHNEQFFGPGTRLTVL.